A selection of T cell receptor beta chains follows, all from one sample in a study of radiation and T cells in renal cell carcinoma. Clones were read by immunoSEQ multiplex PCR, and TCRdb kept only the in-frame ones, dropping some. This sample has 120,000 or so clones, with approximately 78% found just once. The sample was blood, taken from a patient whose treatment included radiotherapy and nephrectomy. Receptors originate from a woman aged 55-69 years with renal cell carcinoma. Both conserved end residues are part of each CDR3. Fields, in order: clone size, CDR3 length, J gene, D gene, V gene, CDR3 protein, CDR3 DNA. The D gene is left open where the match is weak. Size tells how often a clone was seen (once, few, many) or the class of an expanded clone, and some rows leave it out.

once	15	TRBJ2-3	.	TRBV9	CASSAHPRGADTQYF	TGTGCCAGCAGCGCTCACCCCAGGGGGGCAGACACGCAGTATTTT
.	14	TRBJ1-6	TRBD1	TRBV5-6	CASRWTGLNSPLHF	TGTGCCAGCAGATGGACAGGTTTGAATTCACCCCTCCACTTT
.	14	TRBJ2-7	TRBD1	TRBV5-4	CASSLGQGADEQYF	TGTGCCAGCAGCTTGGGACAGGGGGCAGACGAGCAGTACTTC
few	13	TRBJ2-4	.	TRBV27	CASSYTSKNIQYF	TGTGCCAGCAGTTACACCTCCAAAAACATTCAGTACTTC
.	20	TRBJ2-2	.	TRBV5-1	CASSLVVASGAQLNTGELFF	TGCGCCAGCAGCTTGGTAGTGGCGTCTGGGGCTCAACTGAACACCGGGGAGCTGTTTTTT
.	15	TRBJ2-3	TRBD2	TRBV2	CASRNSGGGTDTQYF	TGTGCCAGCAGAAATAGCGGGGGGGGCACAGATACGCAGTATTTT
.	15	TRBJ2-5	TRBD1	TRBV7-2	CASSRTGGPSETQYF	TGTGCCAGCAGCCGTACAGGGGGACCATCAGAGACCCAGTACTTC
.	16	TRBJ2-7	.	TRBV5-6	CASSLYFSQGGNEQYF	TGTGCCAGCAGCTTGTACTTCAGCCAGGGGGGAAACGAGCAGTACTTC
.	11	TRBJ2-5	.	TRBV20-1	CSATNQETQYF	TGCAGTGCAACAAACCAAGAGACCCAGTACTTC
.	14	TRBJ2-5	TRBD2	TRBV5-1	CASSTPGGQETQYF	TGCGCCAGCAGCACTCCGGGGGGCCAAGAGACCCAGTACTTC
.	15	TRBJ2-2	TRBD2	TRBV6-1	CASSGLATNTGELFF	TGTGCCAGCTCGGGACTAGCGACGAACACCGGGGAGCTGTTTTTT
.	15	TRBJ1-1	TRBD1	TRBV5-1	CASSLGQGGEVEAFF	TGCGCCAGCAGCTTGGGACAGGGAGGGGAGGTTGAAGCTTTCTTT
.	16	TRBJ2-7	TRBD2	TRBV7-2	CASSLVPSGGPYEQYF	TGTGCCAGCAGCTTAGTCCCTAGCGGGGGGCCTTACGAGCAGTACTTC
few	12	TRBJ2-7	.	TRBV7-2	CASSLWSSEQYF	TGTGCCAGCAGCTTATGGAGTTCCGAGCAGTACTTC
.	13	TRBJ1-2	.	TRBV9	CASSVGGNYGYTF	TGTGCCAGCAGCGTGGGGGGGAACTATGGCTACACCTTC
.	13	TRBJ1-5	.	TRBV5-1	CASSSDSNQPQHF	TGCGCCAGCAGCTCCGATAGCAATCAGCCCCAGCATTTT
once	15	TRBJ1-5	.	TRBV10-3	CAIGASTGSNQPQHF	TGTGCCATCGGGGCGTCGACAGGTAGCAATCAGCCCCAGCATTTT
.	15	TRBJ1-2	.	TRBV29-1	CSVEDGGPRAYGYTF	TGCAGCGTTGAAGATGGGGGCCCTCGTGCCTATGGCTACACCTTC
.	18	TRBJ2-7	TRBD2	TRBV4-1	CASSQGVASGAIGNEQYF	TGCGCCAGCAGCCAAGGGGTGGCTAGCGGTGCGATAGGAAACGAGCAGTACTTC
.	13	TRBJ1-1	.	TRBV7-9	CASSLDLNTEAFF	TGTGCCAGCAGCTTAGACTTGAACACTGAAGCTTTCTTT
.	17	TRBJ1-1	.	TRBV5-1	CASSTWAPFRGGTEAFF	TGCGCCAGCAGCACGTGGGCCCCATTCAGGGGTGGCACTGAAGCTTTCTTT
few	15	TRBJ1-3	TRBD1	TRBV7-9	CASSFEAGGGNTIYF	TGTGCCAGCAGCTTTGAGGCAGGGGGAGGAAACACCATATATTTT
.	16	TRBJ1-6	TRBD1	TRBV19	CASRLRGQGASSPLHF	TGTGCCAGTAGGTTAAGGGGACAGGGAGCAAGTTCACCCCTCCACTTT
.	18	TRBJ1-3	.	TRBV10-2	CASSESYGGGRSGNTIYF	TGCGCCAGCAGTGAGTCATACGGGGGAGGTCGGTCTGGAAACACCATATATTTT
.	16	TRBJ1-5	TRBD1	TRBV28	CASVKWTGGRNQPQHF	TGTGCCAGCGTAAAATGGACAGGGGGCCGCAATCAGCCCCAGCATTTT
few	16	TRBJ2-1	TRBD1	TRBV6-1	CASSEKGQPSYNEQFF	TGTGCCAGCAGTGAAAAGGGACAGCCCTCCTACAATGAGCAGTTCTTC
.	16	TRBJ2-2	.	TRBV19	CASKPYHGMNTGELFF	TGTGCCAGTAAACCCTATCACGGGATGAACACCGGGGAGCTGTTTTTT
.	16	TRBJ2-1	TRBD2	TRBV19	CASSISGGRVVNEQFF	TGTGCCAGTAGTATATCCGGCGGGAGGGTTGTGAATGAGCAGTTCTTC
.	16	TRBJ2-3	TRBD2	TRBV5-1	CASSSRTSGKGDTQYF	TGCGCCAGCAGCTCGAGGACTAGCGGGAAGGGAGATACGCAGTATTTT
.	11	TRBJ1-1	.	TRBV20-1	CSAKDETEAFF	TGCAGTGCTAAGGACGAAACTGAAGCTTTCTTT
once	17	TRBJ2-3	TRBD2	TRBV19	CASSTLFVGTSGDTQYF	TGTGCCAGTAGTACTCTTTTTGTTGGGACTAGCGGAGATACGCAGTATTTT